This TCR beta chain was retrieved from a study of blood T cell repertoires in COVID-19. The CDR3 covers 15 residues. Germline V gene data show CDR1 as SGHNT and CDR2 as YYREEE (reference sequence). Trimming left V 1 base short and J 0 bases short, with 10 bases between. Seattle enrolled patients during active infection and tracked them longitudinally. Some clones are missing from TCRdb's copy, which holds only in-frame ones; the method was immunoSEQ multiplex PCR. The sample records approximately 75,000 clones, approximately 83% being singletons. The receptor's source is a man younger than 40 with COVID-19, enrolled during active disease. The source material was peripheral blood. The gene calls are TRBV5-4 and TRBJ1-2; no definite D call. CDR3: CASSLYSSANYGYTF. In nucleotides, the CDR3 is TGTGCCAGCAGCTTGTATTCTTCGGCTAACTATGGCTACACCTTC.